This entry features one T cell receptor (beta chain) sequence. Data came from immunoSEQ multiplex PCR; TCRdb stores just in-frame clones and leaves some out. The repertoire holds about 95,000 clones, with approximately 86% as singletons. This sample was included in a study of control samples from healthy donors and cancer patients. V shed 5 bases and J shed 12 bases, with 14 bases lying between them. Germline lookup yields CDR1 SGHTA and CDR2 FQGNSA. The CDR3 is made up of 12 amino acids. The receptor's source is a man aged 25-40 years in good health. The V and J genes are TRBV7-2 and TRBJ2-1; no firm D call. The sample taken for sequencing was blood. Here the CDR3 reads CASSIHTRRQFF. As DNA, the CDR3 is TGTGCCAGCAGCATCCATACAAGGAGGCAGTTCTTC.